These T cell receptor beta chains were read from a single sample in a study of T cell responses to AZD1222 COVID-19 vaccine. Libraries were prepared by immunoSEQ multiplex PCR; TCRdb keeps only in-frame clonotypes and omits some of them. There are 150,000 to 160,000 clones in the sample; roughly nine tenths occur only once, and more than 6.5% lies in the top ten. Sequenced here: peripheral blood, sampled after recovery from COVID-19. The receptors were gathered from an adult who had recovered from COVID-19. CDR3s include the opening cysteine and the closing phenylalanine or tryptophan. A D gene is named only where the DNA matches it firmly. Some rows have no size entry. The others give once, few or many, or a class for an expanded clone.

V gene	clone size	J gene	D gene	CDR3 length	CDR3 DNA	CDR3 protein
TRBV7-3	-	TRBJ2-1	TRBD2	14	TGTGCCAGCAGCAGGACTAGCAGCGGCAATGAGCAGTTCTTC	CASSRTSSGNEQFF
TRBV21-1	-	TRBJ2-3	-	16	TGTGCCAGCAGCACTAAGGGTCCTAGCGTCTCAGATACGCAGTATTTT	CASSTKGPSVSDTQYF
TRBV6-1	-	TRBJ2-3	TRBD2	16	TGTGCCAGCAGTGCGGGGGGACTAGCGGCCCAAGATACGCAGTATTTT	CASSAGGLAAQDTQYF
TRBV4-1	-	TRBJ1-5	TRBD1	18	TGCGCCAGCAGCCCCATACCGGCCGGGACAGGGACGAATCAGCCCCAGCATTTT	CASSPIPAGTGTNQPQHF
TRBV13	-	TRBJ2-3	TRBD2	13	TGTGCCAGCAGCCGCGGGGGGTCAGATACGCAGTATTTT	CASSRGGSDTQYF
TRBV28	-	TRBJ1-1	-	14	TGTGCCAGCAGTAGGGCAGGGGAGAACACTGAAGCTTTCTTT	CASSRAGENTEAFF
TRBV18	-	TRBJ2-4	-	14	TGTGCCAGCTCTCTCACGGGGCCCAAAAACATTCAGTACTTC	CASSLTGPKNIQYF
TRBV9	-	TRBJ2-5	-	14	TGTGCCAGCAGCGTAGGATGGGGCCAAGAGACCCAGTACTTC	CASSVGWGQETQYF
TRBV29-1	once	TRBJ2-2	-	19	TGCAGCGTTGCTCGGACGGCTCTCGGACTACCGGGAAACACCGGGGAGCTGTTTTTT	CSVARTALGLPGNTGELFF
TRBV12-3/TRBV12-4	-	TRBJ2-7	-	12	TGTGCCAGCAGTTTAGTGGGGCAGGAGCAGTACTTC	CASSLVGQEQYF
TRBV7-2	-	TRBJ2-3	-	18	TGTGCCAGCAGCTTAGGTGTGCGGCGCCCCCAGGCAACAGATACGCAGTATTTT	CASSLGVRRPQATDTQYF
TRBV5-1	-	TRBJ2-2	TRBD1	20	TGCGCCAGCAGCTGGCCCAGGGGGCAGGGAGGTAGACTGAACACCGGGGAGCTGTTTTTT	CASSWPRGQGGRLNTGELFF
TRBV2	-	TRBJ2-7	TRBD1	14	TGTGCCAGCAGGACCGGGACAGGGCAATACGAGCAGTACTTC	CASRTGTGQYEQYF
TRBV2	-	TRBJ2-7	TRBD2	17	TGTGCCAGCAGTGAAGGACTAGCGGGAGGGAGATCCTACGAGCAGTACTTC	CASSEGLAGGRSYEQYF
TRBV5-1	once	TRBJ1-2	TRBD1	15	TGCGCCAGCAGCTTCGGGACAGGCACTAACTATGGCTACACCTTC	CASSFGTGTNYGYTF
TRBV29-1	-	TRBJ2-7	-	14	TGCAGCGCCACCCTCCTGGCAGGGGGGTACGAGCAGTACTTC	CSATLLAGGYEQYF
TRBV27	-	TRBJ1-1	-	11	TGTGCCAGCACCGATTACACTGAAGCTTTCTTT	CASTDYTEAFF
TRBV5-1	-	TRBJ2-3	-	15	TGCGCCAGCAGCTTGACAGGCCCCGGGGAAGATACGCAGTATTTT	CASSLTGPGEDTQYF
TRBV3-1/TRBV3-2	-	TRBJ1-5	TRBD1	14	TGTGCCAGCAGCCCCCGACAGGGGAATCAGCCCCAGCATTTT	CASSPRQGNQPQHF
TRBV6-6	once	TRBJ1-6	-	15	TGTGCCAGCAGTTACGGTCGGGGTGGCAATTCACCCCTCCACTTT	CASSYGRGGNSPLHF
TRBV3-1/TRBV3-2	-	TRBJ1-1	-	13	TGTGCCAGCACCCCTGTTAGGGGGGGTGAAGCTTTCTTT	CASTPVRGGEAFF
TRBV10-3	-	TRBJ1-2	-	13	TGTGCCATCAGTGAGGGACGACCCCATGGCTACACCTTC	CAISEGRPHGYTF